These T cell receptor beta chains were read from a single sample in a study of CD8 T cells in Susac syndrome. MiXCR was run by TCRdb on the immunoSEQ multiplex PCR reads, yielding one entry per CDR3 protein. Of around 200,000 distinct CDR3 sequences in the sample, 85% to 95% were seen once. Specimen: CD8+ T cells from PBMCs. The receptors shown here come from a human donor with Susac syndrome. Each CDR3 is given with its conserved first and last residue. The D gene is left open where the match is weak. Some rows mark clone size as missing; the rest say once, few, many or name a class of expanded clone.

v_call,clone_size,d_call,j_call,cdr3_nt,cdr3_aa
TRBV4-1,-,TRBD1,TRBJ1-1,TGCGCCAGCAGCCAAGATTCTGACAGGGGAATGAACACTGAAGCTTTCTTT,CASSQDSDRGMNTEAFF
TRBV20-1,-,-,TRBJ2-7,TGCAGTATCGTACCCCAGAGCTTCTACGAGCAGTACTTC,CSIVPQSFYEQYF
TRBV7-9,-,-,TRBJ2-1,TGTGCCAGCAGCTCACTTAGCGGTAGACAACGACCTCGACTTGAGCAGTTCTTC,CASSSLSGRQRPRLEQFF
TRBV12-3/TRBV12-4,-,-,TRBJ1-1,TGTGCCAGCAGCCTACAGATTAGGACCGTCCGAGATATGAACACTGAAGCTTTCTTT,CASSLQIRTVRDMNTEAFF
TRBV4-1,-,-,TRBJ1-5,TGCGCCAGCAGCCCCCAGACAGATAGCAATCAGCCCCAGCATTTT,CASSPQTDSNQPQHF
TRBV4-1,-,-,TRBJ2-7,TGCGCCAGCAGCCAAGTACCGGCGGGCGCCTACGAGCAGTACTTC,CASSQVPAGAYEQYF
TRBV20-1,-,-,TRBJ1-1,TGCAGTGCTAGCATCCTGAACACTGAAGCTTTCTTT,CSASILNTEAFF
TRBV20-1,-,TRBD1,TRBJ1-5,TGCAGTGCTAGAGATCGGGACAGAAGCAATCAGCCCCAGCATTTT,CSARDRDRSNQPQHF
TRBV30,-,TRBD1,TRBJ2-2,TGTGCCTGGAGTCCCGGGACAGGGGATATCGGGGAGCTGTTTTTT,CAWSPGTGDIGELFF
TRBV4-1,-,-,TRBJ1-1,TGCGCCAGCAGCCCGTCTCCGGGTAATACTGAAGCTTTCTTT,CASSPSPGNTEAFF
TRBV20-1,-,TRBD1,TRBJ2-7,TGCAGTGCTAACCTACGGGACAGGGTCTACGAGCAGTACTTC,CSANLRDRVYEQYF
TRBV13,-,TRBD1,TRBJ2-7,TGTGCCAGCAGCTCACTTCCCCCTGGGGACAGGGATCAGTACGAGCAGTACTTC,CASSSLPPGDRDQYEQYF
TRBV11-2,-,-,TRBJ2-5,TGTGCCAGCAGCTTCGGACAGCACCAAGAGACCCAGTACTTC,CASSFGQHQETQYF
TRBV20-1,-,TRBD1,TRBJ1-2,TGCAGTGCACCCCCGACAGGGGGCCGAGGGAGTGGCTACACCTTC,CSAPPTGGRGSGYTF
TRBV20-1,-,TRBD1,TRBJ2-7,TGCAGTGCTAGAGCCCCGGACAGGGAGTACGAGCAGTACTTC,CSARAPDREYEQYF
TRBV12-3/TRBV12-4,few,-,TRBJ2-1,TGTGCCAGCAGTTTGGTTGGGGGGTCCTACAATGAGCAGTTCTTC,CASSLVGGSYNEQFF
TRBV4-2,-,-,TRBJ1-6,TGTGCCAGCAGCCAAGACAGGTCCGATGATTCACCCCTCCACTTT,CASSQDRSDDSPLHF
TRBV9,once,-,TRBJ2-3,TGTGCCAGCAGCGTCATTGAACCAGATACGCAGTATTTT,CASSVIEPDTQYF
TRBV12-3/TRBV12-4,-,-,TRBJ2-7,TGTGCCAGCAGTTCCGGAGTCGACGAGCAGTACTTC,CASSSGVDEQYF
TRBV5-4,-,-,TRBJ2-7,TGTGCCAGCAGCTTGGTGGGAAGCTCCTACGAGCAGTACTTC,CASSLVGSSYEQYF
TRBV4-1,-,-,TRBJ2-7,TGCGCCAGCAGCCCAATCACGGTCTCCTACGAGCAGTACTTC,CASSPITVSYEQYF
TRBV12-3/TRBV12-4,-,-,TRBJ2-6,TGTGCCAGCAGTCCCGGTAGTGGGGCCAACGTCCTGACTTTC,CASSPGSGANVLTF
TRBV9,once,-,TRBJ1-5,TGTGCCAGCAGCCTACAGGGTATTCAGCCCCAGCATTTT,CASSLQGIQPQHF
TRBV28,-,TRBD1,TRBJ1-2,TGTGCCAGCATCGGACAGGGGCGATATGGCTACACCTTC,CASIGQGRYGYTF
TRBV19,once,TRBD1,TRBJ2-3,TGTGCCAGTAGTGCGGACAGGGAAGGAATGGATACGCAGTATTTT,CASSADREGMDTQYF
TRBV13,-,-,TRBJ2-2,TGTGCCAGCAGCTCGCATTTCGACGGGACAAACCAACCCGGGGAGCTGTTTTTT,CASSSHFDGTNQPGELFF
TRBV9,-,-,TRBJ2-1,TGTGCCAGCAGCAAACAGGACAGTTCCTACAATGAGCAGTTCTTC,CASSKQDSSYNEQFF
TRBV9,-,-,TRBJ2-7,TGTGCCAGCAGCGTAGATTCAGACTCCTACGAGCAGTACTTC,CASSVDSDSYEQYF
TRBV7-9,-,-,TRBJ1-2,TGTGCCAGCAGCTTATTTGAGGGTGGCTACACCTTC,CASSLFEGGYTF
TRBV2,-,TRBD2,TRBJ2-3,TGTGCCAGCAGTGAAGAGACTAGCGGGGAAACAGATACGCAGTATTTT,CASSEETSGETDTQYF
TRBV2,-,TRBD2,TRBJ2-1,TGTGCCAGCAGTTCGGGACTAGCGGGGGGTGGTGAGCAGTTCTTC,CASSSGLAGGGEQFF
TRBV24-1,-,-,TRBJ2-1,TGTGCCACCAGTGCCCCCTGGGAATTCTACAATGAGCAGTTCTTC,CATSAPWEFYNEQFF
TRBV9,-,-,TRBJ1-6,TGTGCCAGCAGCGTAAAAGAGGGCCATAATTCACCCCTCCACTTT,CASSVKEGHNSPLHF
TRBV29-1,once,-,TRBJ1-4,TGCAGCGTTGAAGCCAGGGACACAGAATCGGATGAAAATGAAAAACTGTTTTTT,CSVEARDTESDENEKLFF
TRBV11-2,-,TRBD2,TRBJ2-3,TGTGCCAGCAGCTTAGGGGCGGGGGGGCCCGATACGCAGTATTTT,CASSLGAGGPDTQYF
TRBV15,-,TRBD1,TRBJ1-6,TGTGCCACCAGCACGACAGGGGGCGGTTCACCCCTCCACTTT,CATSTTGGGSPLHF
TRBV11-2,-,TRBD2,TRBJ2-7,TGTGCCAGCAGCTCTTTCCTAGCGGGAGGGTCCTACGAGCAGTACTTC,CASSSFLAGGSYEQYF
TRBV3-1,-,-,TRBJ1-1,TGTGCCAGCAAGGGGGGGGTCGAGACTGAAGCTTTCTTT,CASKGGVETEAFF
TRBV4-1,-,TRBD1,TRBJ2-7,TGCGCCAGCAGCTACGGACAGGCCTCCTACGAGCAGTACTTC,CASSYGQASYEQYF
TRBV6-5,-,TRBD2,TRBJ2-5,TGTGCCAGCAGTTTCACCGGGACTAACCAAGAGACCCAGTACTTC,CASSFTGTNQETQYF
TRBV4-1,-,-,TRBJ1-1,TGCGCCAGCAGCCAAGTATTGAGGGCCCCAGCTTTCTTT,CASSQVLRAPAFF
TRBV2,-,TRBD1,TRBJ2-3,TGTGCCAGCAGTGACGATGTCACAGGGGGCAGCGTAGATACGCAGTATTTT,CASSDDVTGGSVDTQYF
TRBV7-9,-,-,TRBJ2-2,TGTGCCAGCAGCTCAGATCGGGAGCTGTTTTTT,CASSSDRELFF
TRBV18,-,TRBD1,TRBJ2-6,TGTGCCAGCTCCCTCCGGGACAGCCTTTCATTCTCTGGGGCCAACGTCCTGACTTTC,CASSLRDSLSFSGANVLTF
TRBV28,-,TRBD2,TRBJ2-7,TGTGCCAGCAGTACAGCGGGGGTATATACCTCCTACGAGCAGTACTTC,CASSTAGVYTSYEQYF
TRBV5-1,once,-,TRBJ2-1,TGCGCCAGCAGCTCCCCTTTTGTCTCCTACAATGAGCAGTTCTTC,CASSSPFVSYNEQFF
TRBV6-5,once,-,TRBJ2-7,TGTGCCAGCAGTTACGACAGCCGCAGCTCCTACGAGCAGTACTTC,CASSYDSRSSYEQYF
TRBV3-1,-,TRBD2,TRBJ2-2,TGTGCCAGCAGCCAATTGGCAGGGAGGAGCGGGGAGCAGGGCACCGGGGAGCTGTTTTTT,CASSQLAGRSGEQGTGELFF
TRBV4-1,-,TRBD1,TRBJ2-7,TGCGCCAGCAGCCGCTTACAGGGGGACGGCGACGAGCAGTACTTC,CASSRLQGDGDEQYF
TRBV6-5,-,-,TRBJ2-1,TGTGCCAGCAGTTACCAGGGATGGTCCTACAATGAGCAGTTCTTC,CASSYQGWSYNEQFF
TRBV10-3,-,TRBD2,TRBJ2-3,TGTGCCATCAGTGAGAAGGGTAGCGGGAGGGCCGGCGATACGCAGTATTTT,CAISEKGSGRAGDTQYF
TRBV11-2,-,TRBD2,TRBJ2-1,TGTGCCAGCAGCTTAGACCAAGCGGGACTCACCTACAATGAGCAGTTCTTC,CASSLDQAGLTYNEQFF
TRBV2,-,-,TRBJ1-5,TGTGCCAGCAGTGAACAGGGGCGTGCCTATAATCAGCCCCAGCATTTT,CASSEQGRAYNQPQHF